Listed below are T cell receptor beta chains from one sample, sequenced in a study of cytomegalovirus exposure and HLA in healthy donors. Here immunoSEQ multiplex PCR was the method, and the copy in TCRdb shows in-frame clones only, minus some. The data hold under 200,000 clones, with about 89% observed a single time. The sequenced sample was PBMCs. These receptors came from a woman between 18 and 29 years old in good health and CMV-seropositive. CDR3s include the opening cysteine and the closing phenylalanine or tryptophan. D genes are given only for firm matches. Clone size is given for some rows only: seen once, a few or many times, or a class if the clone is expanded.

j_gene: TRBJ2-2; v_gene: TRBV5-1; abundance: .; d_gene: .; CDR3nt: TGCGCCAGCAGCCGCCTTGGACAGCCAGCCACCGGGGAGCTGTTTTTT; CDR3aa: CASSRLGQPATGELFF
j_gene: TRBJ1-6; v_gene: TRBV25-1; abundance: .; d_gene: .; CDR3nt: TGTGCCAGCAGGCGGGGTACGGATTCACCCCTCCACTTT; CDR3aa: CASRRGTDSPLHF
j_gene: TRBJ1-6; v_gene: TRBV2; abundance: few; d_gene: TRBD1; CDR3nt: TGTGCCAGCAGGGGGACAGGCACTAATTCACCCCTCCACTTT; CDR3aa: CASRGTGTNSPLHF
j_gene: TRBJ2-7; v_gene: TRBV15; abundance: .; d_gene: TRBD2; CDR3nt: TGTGCCACCAGCAGAAGAGCGGGAGGGCCGGGGGAGCAGTACTTC; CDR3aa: CATSRRAGGPGEQYF
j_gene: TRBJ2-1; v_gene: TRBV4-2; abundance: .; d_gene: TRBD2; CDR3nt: TGTGCCAGCAGCCAAGAAGGCACTAGCGGGAGTTCGAATGAGCAGTTCTTC; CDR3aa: CASSQEGTSGSSNEQFF
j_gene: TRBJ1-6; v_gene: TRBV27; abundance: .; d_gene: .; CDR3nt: TGTGCCAGCGGCCCGGACAGTGTGGCTTCACCCCTCCACTTT; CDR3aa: CASGPDSVASPLHF
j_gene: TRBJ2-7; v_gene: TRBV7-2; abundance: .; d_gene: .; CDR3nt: TGTGCCAGCAGCTTATCGGGGAGCTACGAGCAGTACTTC; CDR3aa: CASSLSGSYEQYF
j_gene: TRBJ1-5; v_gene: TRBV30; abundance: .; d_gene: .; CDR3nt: TGTGCCTGGAGTGCAGGGGAGGGAAATCAGCCCCAGCATTTT; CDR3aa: CAWSAGEGNQPQHF
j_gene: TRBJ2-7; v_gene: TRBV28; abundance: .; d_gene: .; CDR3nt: TGTGCCACTACCGAGGAGGGGTGGAATAGCGAGCAGTACTTC; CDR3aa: CATTEEGWNSEQYF
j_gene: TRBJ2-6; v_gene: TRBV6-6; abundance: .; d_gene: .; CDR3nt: TGTGCCAGCAGTTACGGGGGGACAGCTGGGGCCAACGTCCTGACTTTC; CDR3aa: CASSYGGTAGANVLTF
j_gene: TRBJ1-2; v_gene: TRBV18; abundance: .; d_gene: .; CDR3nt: TGTGCCAGCTCACCTTCGGGGGGGAGCGGCCTATATGGCTACACCTTC; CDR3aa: CASSPSGGSGLYGYTF